What follows is one T cell receptor (beta chain) and its context. This clonotype came up many times. Its specific antigen is unknown. Base-call qualities are not available, and no considerably larger clone is one nucleotide away. The CDR3, cysteine through phenylalanine, is 13 amino acids long. CDR3 DNA is the only sequence kept; it has 39 bases, read in frame from the first base. CDR1 and CDR2 are drawn from the germline V gene (reference sequence): SEHNR, FQNEAQ. Between the V and J ends, shortened by 10 bases and 6 bases respectively, the junction contains 18 bases. Starting from 400 ng RNA, TCR libraries were constructed with the Immunoverse kit using molecular barcoded adaptors that cover the alpha/delta and beta/gamma chains. TCR library preparation was performed with the same RNA that was used for transcriptome sequencing. Sequencing of the TCR libraries was done on an Illumina HiSeq 4000 with 2 x 150 cycles. As for the original processing: MiXCR aligned TCR reads to human V, D, J and C references and assembled the aligned reads into CDR3 clonotypes, with quality filtering and error correction included. Clonotype counts and gene usage diversity were analyzed with the tcR package in R. Raw mapping reads were checked after the RNA-seq reads had been mapped by STAR aligner version 2.5.3a onto the human GRCh37 genome. To test how sequencing depth affected the clonotypes detected, IR-seq fastq files were randomly downsampled with Seqtk 1.3. TCRdb redid the processing of the public reads, applying fastp at Q25 and MiXCR, and retained in-frame beta chains. Merged by CDR3 protein, the rows form single entries marked with the most common genes and DNA. TCRdb assigned the V and J calls; the authors' analysis was not used. The sample table records tens of thousands of distinct CDR3 sequences; about an eighth of these occur just once. The ten largest clones represent 27% of the sample.

These data originate in a study of read filtering for tumor transcriptome and immune sequencing (TCRdb year 2020). Regarding the study in general: The cohort consisted of roughly 18 male and approximately 15 female patients, with a mean age of roughly 67 years and an age range of 47 to 80. By revised international staging, fewer than ten patients were R-ISS I, around 15 were R-ISS II and 7 were R-ISS III. Whole-transcriptome libraries were prepared with the TruSeq RNA Access Library Prep Kit after DNase treatment. TCR-region mapped reads per sample ranged from about 4.05 to 11 million with IR-seq versus only about 85 to 1273 with RNA-seq. Using the same bone marrow samples, the study compared TCR repertoires obtained by targeted immune repertoire sequencing with those obtained by bulk whole-transcriptome sequencing. One main goal was a read-filtering strategy for immune repertoire data, in particular deciding whether clonotypes backed by only one read should be removed. Beyond this particular receptor, the publication reports: The sorted CD138-negative fraction was a mixed bone marrow immune population, not purified T cells. Compared with RNA-seq, IR-seq captured clonotypes at much greater depth and more reliably, and a smaller IR-seq throughput was enough to identify most of the shared clonotypes. Single-read clonotypes made up approximately 79% of clonotypes but only around 4% of total reads in IR-seq, compared with approximately 75% of clonotypes and around 41% of reads in RNA-seq. Removing single-read clonotypes increased the correlation between IR-seq and RNA-seq shared clonotype proportions.

Every patient had bone marrow sampled at the time of active disease. Bone marrow mononuclear cells were isolated by Ficoll-Hypaque density gradient centrifugation. Myeloma plasma cells were removed and CD138-negative cells were collected by negative selection after labeling with CD138 magnetic microbeads on a MACS separator. Flow cytometry on an Attune NxT with CD138 antibodies was used to check the purity of the isolated cells. Total RNA was extracted using TRIzol reagent and was quantified on a NanoDrop spectrophotometer. For each patient, paired RNA-seq and IR-seq were run on the CD138-negative bone marrow sample from that patient.

The receptor comes from a donor at least 40 years old with multiple myeloma. The V gene is TRBV7-9 and the J gene is TRBJ1-1; the D gene is possibly TRBD1, with 5 bases matching. Sample: a population of CD138-negative cells sorted from bone marrow. The intended sense of this specimen's cell subset or site label: bone marrow mononuclear cells depleted of CD138+ plasma/myeloma cells by negative magnetic selection. The CDR3: CATVLGGKSEAFF. The nucleotides read TGTGCCACCGTACTGGGGGGGAAATCTGAAGCTTTCTTT.